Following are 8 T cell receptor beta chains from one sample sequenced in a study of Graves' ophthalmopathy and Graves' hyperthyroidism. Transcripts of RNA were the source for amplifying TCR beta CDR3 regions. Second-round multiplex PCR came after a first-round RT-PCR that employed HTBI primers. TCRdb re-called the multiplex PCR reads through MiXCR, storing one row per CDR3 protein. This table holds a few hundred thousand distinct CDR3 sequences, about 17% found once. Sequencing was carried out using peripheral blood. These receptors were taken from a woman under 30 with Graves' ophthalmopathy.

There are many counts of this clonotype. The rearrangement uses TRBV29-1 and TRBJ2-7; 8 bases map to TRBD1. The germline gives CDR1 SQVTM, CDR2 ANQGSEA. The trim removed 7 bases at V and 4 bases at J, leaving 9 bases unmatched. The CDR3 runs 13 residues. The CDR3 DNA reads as TGCAGCGCAATGGGGACAGGTCCGTACGAGCAGTACTTC. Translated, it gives CSAMGTGPYEQYF.

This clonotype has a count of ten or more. The CDR3 loop reads CSVGGVYGYTF. The CDR3 region has the DNA TGCAGCGTGGGAGGGGTATATGGCTACACCTTC. The chain links TRBV29-1 to TRBJ1-2, with a tentative D call TRBD1 (5 bases). This CDR3 is 11 amino acids long. The germline gives CDR1 SQVTM, CDR2 ANQGSEA. Trimming took 6 bases from V and 5 from J, leaving 10 bases between them.

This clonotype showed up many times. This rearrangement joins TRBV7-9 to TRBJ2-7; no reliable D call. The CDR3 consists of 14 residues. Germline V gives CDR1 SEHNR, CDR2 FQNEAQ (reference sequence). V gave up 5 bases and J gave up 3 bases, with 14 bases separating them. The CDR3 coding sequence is TGTGCCAGCAGCCCCCTCCTTACCAGCTACGAGCAGTACTTC. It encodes CASSPLLTSYEQYF.

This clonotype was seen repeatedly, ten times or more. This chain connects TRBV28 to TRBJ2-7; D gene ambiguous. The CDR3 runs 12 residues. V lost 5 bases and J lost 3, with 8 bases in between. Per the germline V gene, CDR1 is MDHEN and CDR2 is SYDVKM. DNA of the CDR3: TGTGCCAGCAGTCTCCCCTTCTACGAGCAGTACTTC. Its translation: CASSLPFYEQYF.

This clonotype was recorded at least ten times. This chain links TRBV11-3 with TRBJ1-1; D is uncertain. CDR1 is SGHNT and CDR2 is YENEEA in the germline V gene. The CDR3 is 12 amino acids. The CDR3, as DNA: TGTGCTGGGCCCACCGGGAAGAACGAAGCTTTCTTT. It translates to CAGPTGKNEAFF.

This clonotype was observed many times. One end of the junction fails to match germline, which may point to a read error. CDR3 coding DNA: TGTGCCTGCAGTCCCGGGACAGGGTCCGGGGCCAACGTCCTGACTTTC. This codes for CACSPGTGSGANVLTF. The chain couples TRBV12-3 or TRBV12-4 to TRBJ2-6; 9 nucleotides match TRBD1. The CDR3 length is 16 residues.

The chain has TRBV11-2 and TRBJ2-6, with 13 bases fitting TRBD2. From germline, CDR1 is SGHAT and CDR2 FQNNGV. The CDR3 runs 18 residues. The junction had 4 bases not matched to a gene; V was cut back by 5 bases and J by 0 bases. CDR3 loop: CASSRGLAGVSGANVLTF. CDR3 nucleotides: TGTGCCAGCAGCCGAGGACTAGCGGGAGTCTCTGGGGCCAACGTCCTGACTTTC.

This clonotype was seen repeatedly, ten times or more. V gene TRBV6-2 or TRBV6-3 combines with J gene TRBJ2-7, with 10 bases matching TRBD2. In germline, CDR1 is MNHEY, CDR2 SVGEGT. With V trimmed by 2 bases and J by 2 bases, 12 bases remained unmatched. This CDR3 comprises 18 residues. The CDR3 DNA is TGTGCCAGCAGTTACCTCCATCCGCTAGCGGGGGCACCCTACGAGCAGTACTTC. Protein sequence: CASSYLHPLAGAPYEQYF.